A selection of T cell receptor beta chains follows, all from one sample in a study of Ad26.COV2.S vaccination and SARS-CoV-2 variants. Assay: immunoSEQ multiplex PCR; the TCRdb copy retains only in-frame clones and omits some. The table includes hundreds of thousands of clones, roughly nine tenths detected once. The sequencing here drew on peripheral blood, taken in a trial of Ad26.COV2.S vaccine versus placebo. These receptors were collected from a person between 18 and 65 years old who received the Ad26.COV2.S COVID-19 vaccine or a placebo. The CDR3 runs from the conserved cysteine through the conserved F or W. Fields, in order: clone size, J gene, V gene, D gene, CDR3 DNA, CDR3 protein. D genes are given only for firm matches. A row's size may be missing; if present it is once, few, many or a size class.

abundance: NA
j_gene: TRBJ2-3
v_gene: TRBV18
d_gene: NA
CDR3nt: TGTGCCAGCTCACCAATACGTCTATCAGGGGCGTCAGATACGCAGTATTTT
CDR3aa: CASSPIRLSGASDTQYF

abundance: NA
j_gene: TRBJ1-1
v_gene: TRBV28
d_gene: NA
CDR3nt: TGTGCCAGCAGTCTCCTCATGAACACTGAAGCTTTCTTT
CDR3aa: CASSLLMNTEAFF

abundance: NA
j_gene: TRBJ2-3
v_gene: TRBV15
d_gene: TRBD2
CDR3nt: TGTGCCACCAGCAGGCGCAGCGGGAGTACAGATACGCAGTATTTT
CDR3aa: CATSRRSGSTDTQYF

abundance: once
j_gene: TRBJ2-2
v_gene: TRBV2
d_gene: NA
CDR3nt: TGTGCCACGAAGTTTACAGGAGACTCCGAGCTGTTTTTT
CDR3aa: CATKFTGDSELFF

abundance: NA
j_gene: TRBJ1-1
v_gene: TRBV19
d_gene: NA
CDR3nt: TGTGCCAGTAGTAACCGCCGGGGTCCTGAAGCTTTCTTT
CDR3aa: CASSNRRGPEAFF

abundance: NA
j_gene: TRBJ1-6
v_gene: TRBV18
d_gene: TRBD1
CDR3nt: TGTGCCAGCTCACGTGGGACAGGGAAAACCTCCTATAATTCACCCCTCCACTTT
CDR3aa: CASSRGTGKTSYNSPLHF

abundance: NA
j_gene: TRBJ2-1
v_gene: TRBV4-3
d_gene: TRBD2
CDR3nt: TGCGCCAGCAGCCAAGAGGGGGGGGGCTCCTACAATGAGCAGTTCTTC
CDR3aa: CASSQEGGGSYNEQFF

abundance: NA
j_gene: TRBJ1-1
v_gene: TRBV2
d_gene: NA
CDR3nt: TGTGCCAGCAGTGGTGCAGGGATGGTCACTGAAGCTTTCTTT
CDR3aa: CASSGAGMVTEAFF

abundance: NA
j_gene: TRBJ2-4
v_gene: TRBV5-1
d_gene: NA
CDR3nt: TGCGCCAGCAGCATGGACAGAGGGGCCAAAAACATTCAGTACTTC
CDR3aa: CASSMDRGAKNIQYF

abundance: NA
j_gene: TRBJ1-2
v_gene: TRBV19
d_gene: NA
CDR3nt: TGTGCCAGTAGTTGGGTTGGGAGCGGCTACACCTTC
CDR3aa: CASSWVGSGYTF

abundance: NA
j_gene: TRBJ1-3
v_gene: TRBV5-1
d_gene: NA
CDR3nt: TGCGCCAGCAGACAGGCGGTTGATTCTGGAAACACCATATATTTT
CDR3aa: CASRQAVDSGNTIYF

abundance: NA
j_gene: TRBJ2-3
v_gene: TRBV7-2
d_gene: NA
CDR3nt: TGTGCCAGCAGCTTAACGTGGGGGGGGGCCAGTGATACGCAGTATTTT
CDR3aa: CASSLTWGGASDTQYF

abundance: NA
j_gene: TRBJ1-5
v_gene: TRBV19
d_gene: NA
CDR3nt: TGTGCCAGTAGTATAGATCTCGAGCGGGCCCAGCATTTT
CDR3aa: CASSIDLERAQHF

abundance: NA
j_gene: TRBJ1-6
v_gene: TRBV6-6
d_gene: NA
CDR3nt: TGTGCCAGCAGTCAAACAAATTCACCCCTCCACTTT
CDR3aa: CASSQTNSPLHF

abundance: NA
j_gene: TRBJ2-5
v_gene: TRBV11-3
d_gene: NA
CDR3nt: TGTGCCAGCAGATCCACCATTCGACAGGTCCGCGCGGAGACCCAGTACTTC
CDR3aa: CASRSTIRQVRAETQYF

abundance: NA
j_gene: TRBJ2-5
v_gene: TRBV11-2
d_gene: NA
CDR3nt: TGTGCCAGCAGCTTCGGACAGCTAGAGACCCAGTACTTC
CDR3aa: CASSFGQLETQYF

abundance: NA
j_gene: TRBJ1-2
v_gene: TRBV9
d_gene: TRBD1
CDR3nt: TGTGCCAGCAGCGTAGAGCCGGGACAGGGTCCTCCTCATGGTGGCTACACCTTC
CDR3aa: CASSVEPGQGPPHGGYTF

abundance: NA
j_gene: TRBJ2-1
v_gene: TRBV24-1
d_gene: NA
CDR3nt: TGTGCCACCAGTGACGTGGACACTAACAATGAGCAGTTCTTC
CDR3aa: CATSDVDTNNEQFF

abundance: few
j_gene: TRBJ1-1
v_gene: TRBV4-2
d_gene: NA
CDR3nt: TGTGCCAGCAGCCCTAAACTTTTGCCGCCGAGGCTGGGCCGTGTGAACACTGAAGCTTTCTTT
CDR3aa: CASSPKLLPPRLGRVNTEAFF

abundance: NA
j_gene: TRBJ2-7
v_gene: TRBV7-6
d_gene: NA
CDR3nt: TGTGCCAGCAGCTACCTCCCCGGTCGTGGGACAAAGGAGTTGGAGCAGTACTTC
CDR3aa: CASSYLPGRGTKELEQYF

abundance: NA
j_gene: TRBJ1-2
v_gene: TRBV2
d_gene: NA
CDR3nt: TGTGCCCCAGCCAGTGATTCAGGCTACACCTTC
CDR3aa: CAPASDSGYTF

abundance: NA
j_gene: TRBJ1-6
v_gene: TRBV2
d_gene: TRBD1
CDR3nt: TGTGCCAGCGGGGGACAGTTACTTAATTCACCCCTCCACTTT
CDR3aa: CASGGQLLNSPLHF

abundance: NA
j_gene: TRBJ2-5
v_gene: TRBV18
d_gene: NA
CDR3nt: TGTGCCAGCTCAGGATACCAAGAGACCCAGTACTTC
CDR3aa: CASSGYQETQYF

abundance: NA
j_gene: TRBJ1-6
v_gene: TRBV6-6
d_gene: NA
CDR3nt: TGTGCCAGCACAACCGGGACATCCCTAAATTCACCCCTCCACTTT
CDR3aa: CASTTGTSLNSPLHF

abundance: NA
j_gene: TRBJ1-3
v_gene: TRBV4-2
d_gene: NA
CDR3nt: TGTGCCAGCAGCCAAGGGGGGCCGAGCTCTGGAAACACCATATATTTT
CDR3aa: CASSQGGPSSGNTIYF

abundance: NA
j_gene: TRBJ1-1
v_gene: TRBV24-1
d_gene: TRBD1
CDR3nt: TGTGCCACCTGGGACAGGCTCCCAGGGGGCCGGGGGGCTTTCTTT
CDR3aa: CATWDRLPGGRGAFF

abundance: NA
j_gene: TRBJ2-3
v_gene: TRBV14
d_gene: TRBD2
CDR3nt: TGTGCCAGCAGGGGGATAGCGGGAGGGGGTGTCACAGATACGCAGTATTTT
CDR3aa: CASRGIAGGGVTDTQYF

abundance: NA
j_gene: TRBJ1-4
v_gene: TRBV28
d_gene: TRBD1
CDR3nt: TGTGCCAGCACCTCCCCCAAGGGGGCCCTTGAAAAACTGTTTTTT
CDR3aa: CASTSPKGALEKLFF

abundance: few
j_gene: TRBJ2-7
v_gene: TRBV10-3
d_gene: NA
CDR3nt: TGTGCCATCAGTGAAAAATCCGACGAGCAGTACTTC
CDR3aa: CAISEKSDEQYF

abundance: NA
j_gene: TRBJ1-3
v_gene: TRBV6-5
d_gene: NA
CDR3nt: TGTGCCAGCAGTTATTCAGGCTCTGGAAACACCATATATTTT
CDR3aa: CASSYSGSGNTIYF

abundance: NA
j_gene: TRBJ2-7
v_gene: TRBV7-2
d_gene: TRBD1
CDR3nt: TGTGCCAGCAGCTATCGGACAGGGCATACCAAAATCTACGAGCAGTACTTC
CDR3aa: CASSYRTGHTKIYEQYF

abundance: NA
j_gene: TRBJ1-2
v_gene: TRBV5-5
d_gene: NA
CDR3nt: TGTGCCAGCAGTTCCTACAGCGGTGGCTACACCTTC
CDR3aa: CASSSYSGGYTF

abundance: NA
j_gene: TRBJ2-7
v_gene: TRBV11-1
d_gene: TRBD1
CDR3nt: TGTGCCAGCAGCTTCAGGACAGGCCAGGGCTCCGAGCAGTACTTC
CDR3aa: CASSFRTGQGSEQYF

abundance: NA
j_gene: TRBJ2-7
v_gene: TRBV5-8
d_gene: TRBD1
CDR3nt: TGTGCCAGCAGCCCCACCGCCGGGACAGGGTTCTCCTACGAGCAGTACTTC
CDR3aa: CASSPTAGTGFSYEQYF

abundance: NA
j_gene: TRBJ2-5
v_gene: TRBV11-2
d_gene: NA
CDR3nt: TGTGCCAGCAGCTACCCCAAGGCGCGGACTGGATCGACCCAGTACTTC
CDR3aa: CASSYPKARTGSTQYF

abundance: NA
j_gene: TRBJ2-2
v_gene: TRBV4-3
d_gene: NA
CDR3nt: TGCGCCAGCAGCCAAGTCGAGTTCGCGAACACCGGGGAGCTGTTTTTT
CDR3aa: CASSQVEFANTGELFF

abundance: NA
j_gene: TRBJ2-5
v_gene: TRBV27
d_gene: NA
CDR3nt: TGTGCCAGCAGTTTATCAAGCCTGTTGGGAGAGACCCAGTACTTC
CDR3aa: CASSLSSLLGETQYF

abundance: NA
j_gene: TRBJ1-4
v_gene: TRBV6-5
d_gene: TRBD1
CDR3nt: TGTGCCAGCAGTTTTACCTCGGAGGGGGCGCTTGAAAAACTGTTTTTT
CDR3aa: CASSFTSEGALEKLFF

abundance: NA
j_gene: TRBJ2-1
v_gene: TRBV28
d_gene: TRBD2
CDR3nt: TGTGCCAGCAATCGCCCTTCGGCGGGAGGGTTCTACAATGAGCAGTTCTTC
CDR3aa: CASNRPSAGGFYNEQFF

abundance: NA
j_gene: TRBJ2-1
v_gene: TRBV6-4
d_gene: TRBD2
CDR3nt: TGTGCCAGCAGTGACAGGGCGGGAGGGCGGAATGAGCAGTTCTTC
CDR3aa: CASSDRAGGRNEQFF

abundance: NA
j_gene: TRBJ1-2
v_gene: TRBV5-1
d_gene: TRBD1
CDR3nt: TGCGCCAGCAGCTTGGACGGACAGGAAGGAGGCTACACCTTC
CDR3aa: CASSLDGQEGGYTF

abundance: NA
j_gene: TRBJ1-5
v_gene: TRBV5-1
d_gene: NA
CDR3nt: TGCGCCAGCAGCCCCGGAGGGGGTAGCAATCAGCCCCAGCATTTT
CDR3aa: CASSPGGGSNQPQHF

abundance: NA
j_gene: TRBJ2-1
v_gene: TRBV5-4
d_gene: TRBD1
CDR3nt: TGTGCCAGCAGCTTAGGGGGCAGCTCCTACAATGAGCAGTTCTTC
CDR3aa: CASSLGGSSYNEQFF

abundance: NA
j_gene: TRBJ1-1
v_gene: TRBV5-1
d_gene: NA
CDR3nt: TGCGCCAGCAGCTTTATAACCGGGGCCGCTGAAGCTTTCTTT
CDR3aa: CASSFITGAAEAFF

abundance: NA
j_gene: TRBJ2-2
v_gene: TRBV5-1
d_gene: TRBD2
CDR3nt: TGCGCCAGCAGCTTGGGGCTGCGGGGGGGCGCCGGGGAGCTGTTTTTT
CDR3aa: CASSLGLRGGAGELFF

abundance: NA
j_gene: TRBJ1-1
v_gene: TRBV6-5
d_gene: NA
CDR3nt: TGTGCCAGCAGTTACGGCAGGGATACTGAAGCTTTCTTT
CDR3aa: CASSYGRDTEAFF

abundance: NA
j_gene: TRBJ2-5
v_gene: TRBV2
d_gene: NA
CDR3nt: TGTGCCAGCAGCGGAGACTTCCAAGAGACCCAGTACTTC
CDR3aa: CASSGDFQETQYF

abundance: NA
j_gene: TRBJ2-1
v_gene: TRBV2
d_gene: NA
CDR3nt: TGTGCCAGCAGTGAAGCGGTATTTGGAACTGGGGATGACAATGAGCAGTTCTTC
CDR3aa: CASSEAVFGTGDDNEQFF

abundance: NA
j_gene: TRBJ2-1
v_gene: TRBV9
d_gene: NA
CDR3nt: TGTGCCAGCAGCGTGGAGTTATGGAATGAGCAGTTCTTC
CDR3aa: CASSVELWNEQFF

abundance: once
j_gene: TRBJ2-4
v_gene: TRBV7-8
d_gene: TRBD2
CDR3nt: TGTGCCAGCAGCGCTGGGAGGGTCTCAGCCAAAAACATTCAGTACTTC
CDR3aa: CASSAGRVSAKNIQYF

abundance: few
j_gene: TRBJ2-5
v_gene: TRBV10-2
d_gene: NA
CDR3nt: TGCGCCAGCAGTTGGGGATACCAAGAGACCCAGTACTTC
CDR3aa: CASSWGYQETQYF

abundance: NA
j_gene: TRBJ1-2
v_gene: TRBV29-1
d_gene: NA
CDR3nt: TGCAGCATCGGGAGGGGGACGGATCTTCTCTATGGCTACACCTTC
CDR3aa: CSIGRGTDLLYGYTF

abundance: NA
j_gene: TRBJ1-3
v_gene: TRBV7-9
d_gene: NA
CDR3nt: TGTGCCAGCAGTCACGGAAACACCATATATTTT
CDR3aa: CASSHGNTIYF

abundance: NA
j_gene: TRBJ2-5
v_gene: TRBV2
d_gene: NA
CDR3nt: TGTGCCAGCAGTTCAGGGGAAGAGACCCAGTACTTC
CDR3aa: CASSSGEETQYF

abundance: NA
j_gene: TRBJ1-3
v_gene: TRBV5-1
d_gene: NA
CDR3nt: TGCGCCAGCAGCTTGGCCCCCACAGGTGGGGTCGGCTCTGGAAACACCATATATTTT
CDR3aa: CASSLAPTGGVGSGNTIYF

abundance: NA
j_gene: TRBJ1-1
v_gene: TRBV24-1
d_gene: NA
CDR3nt: TGTGCCACCAGTGACCCGGGCCGGAGGGAAGCTTTCTTT
CDR3aa: CATSDPGRREAFF

abundance: few
j_gene: TRBJ1-1
v_gene: TRBV9
d_gene: NA
CDR3nt: TGTGCCAGCAGTTTGAGGGGGGCTTACGACACTGAAGCTTTCTTT
CDR3aa: CASSLRGAYDTEAFF

abundance: NA
j_gene: TRBJ2-7
v_gene: TRBV28
d_gene: NA
CDR3nt: TGTGCCAGCAGTTGGTTAAGGTGGGAGTCCTACGAGCAGTACTTC
CDR3aa: CASSWLRWESYEQYF